This T cell receptor (beta chain) was profiled in a study of early T cells in non-severe SARS-CoV-2 infection. Study details: Sequenced material consisted of bulk RNA (from unsorted whole blood), and chains were unpaired.

Comment on this clonotype: As yet, its antigen is unknown.

Individual cDNA molecules were tagged with unique molecular identifiers, the study reported. TCRdb re-called the 5' RACE reads through MiXCR, storing one row per CDR3 protein. The repertoire holds 40,000 to 45,000 distinct CDR3 sequences, with 11% as singletons. The CDR3 is 16 amino acids. Looked up from germline, CDR1 is KGHDR and CDR2 is SFDVKD. The germline V and J ends were trimmed by 10 bases and 3 bases, with 23 bases remaining between them. General study results and limits: Private and CD4 specificities were missed by VDJdb matching, which favored anti-spike CD8 responses.

The source of this sequence is an adult who was a healthcare worker with PCR-confirmed SARS-CoV-2 infection or an uninfected control (not recorded which). The specimen sequenced was whole blood. V usage is TRBV24-1 and J usage is TRBJ1-2, with a possible D match to TRBD1 (5 bases). The CDR3: CATSGPMAGGDYGYTF. CDR3 DNA sequence: TGTGCCACGTCAGGCCCGATGGCGGGAGGGGACTATGGCTACACCTTC.